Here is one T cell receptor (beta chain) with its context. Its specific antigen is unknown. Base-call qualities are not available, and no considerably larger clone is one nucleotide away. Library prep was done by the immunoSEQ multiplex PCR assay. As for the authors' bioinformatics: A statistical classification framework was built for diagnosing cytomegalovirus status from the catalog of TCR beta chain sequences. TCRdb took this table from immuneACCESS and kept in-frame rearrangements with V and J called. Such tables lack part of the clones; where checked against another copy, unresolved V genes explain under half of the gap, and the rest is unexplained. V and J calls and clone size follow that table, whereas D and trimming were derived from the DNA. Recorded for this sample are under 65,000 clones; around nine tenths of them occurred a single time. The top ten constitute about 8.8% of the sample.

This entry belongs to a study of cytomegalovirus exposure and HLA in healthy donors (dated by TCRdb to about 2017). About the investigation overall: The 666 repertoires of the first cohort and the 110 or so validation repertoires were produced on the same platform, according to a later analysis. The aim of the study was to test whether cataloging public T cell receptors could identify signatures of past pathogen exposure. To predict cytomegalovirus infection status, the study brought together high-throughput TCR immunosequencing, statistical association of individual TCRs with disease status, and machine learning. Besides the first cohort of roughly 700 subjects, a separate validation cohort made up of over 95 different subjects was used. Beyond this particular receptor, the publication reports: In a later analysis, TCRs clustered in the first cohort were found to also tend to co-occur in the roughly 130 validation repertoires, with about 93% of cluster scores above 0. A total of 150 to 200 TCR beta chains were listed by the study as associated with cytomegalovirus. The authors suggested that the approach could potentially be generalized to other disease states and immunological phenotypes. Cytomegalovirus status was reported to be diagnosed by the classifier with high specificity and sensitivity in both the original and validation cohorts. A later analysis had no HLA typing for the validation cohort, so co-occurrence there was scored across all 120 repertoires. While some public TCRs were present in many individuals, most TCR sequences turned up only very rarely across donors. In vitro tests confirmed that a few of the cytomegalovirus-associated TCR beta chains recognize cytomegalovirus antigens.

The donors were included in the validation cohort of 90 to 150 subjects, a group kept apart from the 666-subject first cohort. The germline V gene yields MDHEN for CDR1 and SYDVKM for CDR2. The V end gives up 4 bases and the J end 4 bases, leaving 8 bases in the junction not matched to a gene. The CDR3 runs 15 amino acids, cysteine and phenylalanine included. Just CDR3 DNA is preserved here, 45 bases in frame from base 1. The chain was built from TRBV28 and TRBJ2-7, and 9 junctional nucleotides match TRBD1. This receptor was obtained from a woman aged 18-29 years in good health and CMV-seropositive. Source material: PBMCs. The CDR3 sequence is CASSSIGTGRYEQYF. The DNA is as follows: TGTGCCAGCAGTTCAATCGGGACAGGGCGATACGAGCAGTACTTC.